The rows below give T cell receptor beta chains drawn from one sample of a study of T cell repertoires in cytomegalovirus infection. TCRdb processed the reads anew with MiXCR; each CDR3 protein has one entry. The sample holds about 110,000 distinct CDR3 sequences, about 30% seen once. Their cognate antigens are unknown. The sample consisted of CD8+ T cells from cultured PBMCs, taken from culture after CMV antigen stimulation. The receptor source for this set is a human donor in good health (CMV status not recorded). Some clones in this sample may be carry-over from other donors' samples. The CDR3 runs from the conserved cysteine through the conserved F or W. Each record gives: clone size, J gene, D gene, V gene, CDR3 protein, CDR3 DNA. The D gene is left open where the match is weak. Clone size is shown for a subset of rows, as once, few, many or a class of expanded clone.

size: large
J: TRBJ2-7
D: TRBD1
V: TRBV7-9
CDR3: CASSPSGGQGDYEQYF
DNA: TGTGCCAGCAGTCCTTCCGGCGGACAGGGGGATTACGAGCAGTACTTC

size: few
J: TRBJ1-5
D: TRBD1
V: TRBV19
CDR3: CASKEAWDRGNQPQHF
DNA: TGTGCCAGTAAGGAGGCGTGGGACAGGGGCAATCAGCCCCAGCATTTT

size: NA
J: TRBJ1-5
D: NA
V: TRBV9
CDR3: CASSPTDGQPQHF
DNA: TGTGCCAGCAGCCCAACGGATGGTCAGCCCCAGCATTTT

size: NA
J: TRBJ2-2
D: NA
V: TRBV6-1
CDR3: CASSLRDSYTGELFF
DNA: TGTGCCAGCAGTCTCCGGGACTCTTACACCGGGGAGCTGTTTTTT

size: NA
J: TRBJ2-1
D: NA
V: TRBV10-3
CDR3: CAISRDLLSYNEQFF
DNA: TGTGCCATCAGTAGGGACTTACTCTCCTACAATGAGCAGTTCTTC

size: NA
J: TRBJ1-2
D: NA
V: TRBV6-2/TRBV6-3
CDR3: CASSSWRSANYGYTF
DNA: TGTGCCAGCAGTTCTTGGCGTTCAGCTAACTATGGCTACACCTTC

size: many
J: TRBJ2-7
D: NA
V: TRBV7-8
CDR3: CASSLGRLVPREQYF
DNA: TGTGCCAGCAGCTTAGGTCGACTAGTTCCGAGGGAGCAGTACTTC

size: NA
J: TRBJ1-2
D: TRBD1
V: TRBV3-1
CDR3: CASSQDIPPPGQVYGYTF
DNA: TGTGCCAGCAGCCAAGACATTCCCCCCCCAGGACAGGTGTATGGCTACACCTTC

size: few
J: TRBJ1-5
D: NA
V: TRBV6-2/TRBV6-3
CDR3: CASKGRIIYQPQHF
DNA: TGTGCCAGCAAGGGACGGATTATTTATCAGCCCCAGCATTTT

size: few
J: TRBJ1-2
D: NA
V: TRBV30
CDR3: CAWGSGFYGYTF
DNA: TGTGCCTGGGGAAGTGGGTTCTATGGCTACACCTTC

size: NA
J: TRBJ2-5
D: NA
V: TRBV28
CDR3: CASSQRQYGGETQYF
DNA: TGTGCCAGCAGTCAAAGACAGTATGGCGGGGAGACCCAGTACTTC

size: NA
J: TRBJ1-5
D: NA
V: TRBV7-4
CDR3: CASSLNAQPQHF
DNA: TGTGCCAGCAGCTTGAACGCTCAGCCCCAGCATTTT

size: NA
J: TRBJ2-1
D: NA
V: TRBV27
CDR3: CASSLSRTYGEFF
DNA: TGTGCCAGCAGTTTATCCCGGACGTACGGGGAGTTCTTC

size: NA
J: TRBJ1-1
D: NA
V: TRBV5-5
CDR3: CASSLVVRPGGSEAFF
DNA: TGTGCCAGCAGCTTGGTCGTCCGACCCGGAGGTTCTGAAGCTTTCTTT

size: NA
J: TRBJ1-1
D: NA
V: TRBV19
CDR3: CASSLQGGITEAFF
DNA: TGTGCCAGTAGTCTACAGGGAGGGATCACTGAAGCTTTCTTT

size: few
J: TRBJ1-2
D: NA
V: TRBV25-1
CDR3: CASSELGSPYGYTF
DNA: TGTGCCAGCAGTGAGTTGGGCTCGCCCTATGGCTACACCTTC

size: NA
J: TRBJ2-1
D: NA
V: TRBV7-2
CDR3: CASSLIRDEQFF
DNA: TGTGCCAGCAGCTTAATAAGAGATGAGCAGTTCTTC

size: few
J: TRBJ2-1
D: NA
V: TRBV6-2/TRBV6-3
CDR3: CASTEIGFDYNEQFF
DNA: TGTGCCAGCACCGAAATAGGGTTCGACTACAATGAGCAGTTCTTC

size: NA
J: TRBJ2-5
D: NA
V: TRBV27
CDR3: CASSRFAGSQETQYF
DNA: TGTGCCAGCAGTAGATTTGCAGGGTCCCAAGAGACCCAGTACTTC

size: NA
J: TRBJ2-1
D: NA
V: TRBV27
CDR3: CASSLGTGVYNEQFF
DNA: TGTGCCAGCAGTTTAGGGACTGGGGTCTACAATGAGCAGTTCTTC

size: few
J: TRBJ2-3
D: NA
V: TRBV20-1
CDR3: CSAWTDLGDTQYF
DNA: TGCAGTGCATGGACCGACCTCGGAGATACGCAGTATTTT

size: NA
J: TRBJ2-7
D: TRBD1
V: TRBV20-1
CDR3: CSGDSRNSYEQYF
DNA: TGCAGTGGGGACAGCCGAAACTCCTACGAGCAGTACTTC

size: NA
J: TRBJ1-4
D: NA
V: TRBV11-2
CDR3: CASSLSRVWLTEKLFF
DNA: TGTGCCAGCAGCTTGAGCCGGGTTTGGTTAACGGAAAAACTGTTTTTT

size: NA
J: TRBJ2-7
D: NA
V: TRBV11-2
CDR3: CASSLDWMFEQYF
DNA: TGTGCCAGCAGCTTAGATTGGATGTTTGAGCAGTACTTC

size: many
J: TRBJ1-2
D: NA
V: TRBV10-3
CDR3: CAINGGYYGYTF
DNA: TGTGCCATCAATGGGGGGTACTATGGCTACACCTTC

size: NA
J: TRBJ1-2
D: NA
V: TRBV14
CDR3: CASSQDMGVHYGYTF
DNA: TGTGCCAGCAGCCAAGATATGGGGGTCCACTATGGCTACACCTTC

size: NA
J: TRBJ2-1
D: TRBD2
V: TRBV28
CDR3: CTSSSRLLAGANSSYNEQFF
DNA: TGTACCAGCAGTTCCCGACTACTAGCGGGGGCTAACAGCTCCTACAATGAGCAGTTCTTC

size: many
J: TRBJ2-1
D: NA
V: TRBV5-6
CDR3: CASSLASPYALTVDEQFF
DNA: TGTGCCAGCAGCTTGGCCTCCCCCTACGCCCTCACGGTGGATGAGCAGTTCTTC

size: few
J: TRBJ1-1
D: NA
V: TRBV30
CDR3: CAWSGQQRNTEAFF
DNA: TGTGCCTGGAGTGGCCAGCAGCGAAACACTGAAGCTTTCTTT

size: few
J: TRBJ2-1
D: TRBD2
V: TRBV29-1
CDR3: CSVEGLTSGGHSYNEQFF
DNA: TGCAGCGTTGAAGGCTTGACTAGCGGGGGCCATTCCTACAATGAGCAGTTCTTC

size: NA
J: TRBJ1-6
D: NA
V: TRBV2
CDR3: CASSVIQGENSPLHF
DNA: TGTGCCAGCAGTGTTATACAGGGCGAGAATTCACCCCTCCACTTT

size: NA
J: TRBJ2-2
D: TRBD1
V: TRBV19
CDR3: CASSWATGGRTGELFF
DNA: TGTGCCAGTAGTTGGGCGACAGGGGGCCGGACCGGGGAGCTGTTTTTT

size: NA
J: TRBJ2-1
D: TRBD1
V: TRBV24-1
CDR3: CATSERQGTMFREQFF
DNA: TGTGCCACCAGTGAACGACAGGGGACGATGTTTCGGGAGCAGTTCTTC

size: NA
J: TRBJ2-7
D: TRBD1
V: TRBV25-1
CDR3: CASRGDRNGNYEQYF
DNA: TGTGCCAGCAGAGGGGACAGGAATGGGAACTACGAGCAGTACTTC

size: many
J: TRBJ2-2
D: NA
V: TRBV7-6
CDR3: CAAVVGTGELFF
DNA: TGTGCAGCAGTGGTCGGAACCGGGGAGCTGTTTTTT

size: NA
J: TRBJ1-6
D: NA
V: TRBV27
CDR3: CASSLSANSPLHF
DNA: TGTGCCAGCAGTTTATCAGCTAATTCACCCCTCCACTTT

size: few
J: TRBJ2-1
D: TRBD1
V: TRBV2
CDR3: CASSSPRDSSYNEQFF
DNA: TGTGCCAGCAGTTCCCCCCGGGACAGCTCCTACAATGAGCAGTTCTTC

size: few
J: TRBJ2-5
D: NA
V: TRBV27
CDR3: CASSPNQETQYF
DNA: TGTGCCAGCAGTCCCAACCAAGAGACCCAGTACTTC

size: many
J: TRBJ1-2
D: TRBD1
V: TRBV13
CDR3: CASSFRTGYDGYTF
DNA: TGTGCCAGCAGCTTTCGGACAGGCTACGATGGCTACACCTTC

size: once
J: TRBJ1-5
D: NA
V: TRBV6-9
CDR3: CASSIEGRPCNQPQHF
DNA: TGTGCCAGCAGTATCGAAGGACGGCCTTGCAATCAGCCCCAGCATTTT

size: few
J: TRBJ2-7
D: NA
V: TRBV7-6
CDR3: CASSHKWGTGEQYF
DNA: TGTGCCAGCAGCCACAAATGGGGTACCGGCGAGCAGTACTTC

size: NA
J: TRBJ1-2
D: TRBD1
V: TRBV12-3/TRBV12-4
CDR3: CASSPMTGLGANYGYTF
DNA: TGTGCCAGCAGTCCTATGACAGGGTTGGGAGCTAACTATGGCTACACCTTC

size: NA
J: TRBJ2-7
D: NA
V: TRBV5-4
CDR3: CASSSGEEHSYEQYF
DNA: TGTGCCAGCAGCTCCGGGGAAGAGCACTCCTACGAGCAGTACTTC

size: NA
J: TRBJ1-1
D: NA
V: TRBV27
CDR3: CASSLYYSMNTEAFF
DNA: TGTGCCAGCAGTTTATATTACAGTATGAACACTGAAGCTTTCTTT

size: NA
J: TRBJ1-2
D: TRBD1
V: TRBV6-5
CDR3: CASSYSTGGTSVDTF
DNA: TGTGCCAGCAGTTACTCGACAGGGGGGACGTCGGTCGACACCTTC

size: NA
J: TRBJ1-4
D: NA
V: TRBV7-9
CDR3: CASSPWIDSRREKLFF
DNA: TGTGCCAGCAGCCCTTGGATTGACAGTCGGAGGGAAAAACTGTTTTTT

size: NA
J: TRBJ2-1
D: TRBD2
V: TRBV2
CDR3: CASSDPLAGVYNEQFF
DNA: TGTGCCAGCAGTGACCCTTTAGCGGGGGTATACAATGAGCAGTTCTTC

size: NA
J: TRBJ2-1
D: TRBD1
V: TRBV12-3/TRBV12-4
CDR3: CASSSGGIYNEQFF
DNA: TGTGCCAGCAGTTCAGGGGGCATATACAATGAGCAGTTCTTC

size: NA
J: TRBJ2-7
D: NA
V: TRBV2
CDR3: CASSEGTAEQYF
DNA: TGTGCCAGCAGTGAAGGGACAGCTGAGCAGTACTTC

size: many
J: TRBJ2-1
D: TRBD2
V: TRBV7-8
CDR3: CASSLVAGGPDEQFF
DNA: TGTGCCAGCAGCTTAGTCGCGGGGGGGCCGGATGAGCAGTTCTTC

size: NA
J: TRBJ1-1
D: NA
V: TRBV7-2
CDR3: CASSLRVQNTEAFF
DNA: TGTGCCAGCAGCCTCCGGGTCCAAAACACTGAAGCTTTCTTT

size: NA
J: TRBJ2-2
D: TRBD1
V: TRBV12-3/TRBV12-4
CDR3: CASILGTANTGELFF
DNA: TGTGCCAGCATCCTCGGGACAGCGAACACCGGGGAGCTGTTTTTT

size: NA
J: TRBJ1-1
D: TRBD1
V: TRBV6-8
CDR3: CASSFGQGPDEAFF
DNA: TGTGCCAGCAGTTTCGGACAGGGGCCGGATGAAGCTTTCTTT

size: NA
J: TRBJ2-7
D: NA
V: TRBV12-3/TRBV12-4
CDR3: CASSTGRFSYEQYF
DNA: TGTGCCAGCAGTACCGGACGGTTCTCCTACGAGCAGTACTTC

size: few
J: TRBJ2-3
D: TRBD2
V: TRBV10-3
CDR3: CAISESGGADTQYF
DNA: TGTGCCATCAGTGAGTCGGGGGGGGCAGATACGCAGTATTTT

size: few
J: TRBJ2-5
D: NA
V: TRBV9
CDR3: CASSVEEANQETQYF
DNA: TGTGCCAGCAGCGTAGAGGAAGCTAACCAAGAGACCCAGTACTTC

size: few
J: TRBJ2-7
D: NA
V: TRBV12-3/TRBV12-4
CDR3: CASSFPRAYEQYF
DNA: TGTGCCAGCAGTTTCCCCCGGGCCTACGAGCAGTACTTC

size: few
J: TRBJ1-2
D: NA
V: TRBV12-3/TRBV12-4
CDR3: CASSWVAYGYTF
DNA: TGTGCCAGCAGTTGGGTAGCCTATGGCTACACCTTC

size: NA
J: TRBJ2-3
D: NA
V: TRBV27
CDR3: CASSLSSSATQYF
DNA: TGTGCCAGCAGTTTGTCCTCTAGCGCTACGCAGTATTTT